Below, 16 T cell receptor beta chains from the same sample are listed, as sequenced in a study of beta chain features in type 1 diabetes. Since all of the isolated RNA was reverse transcribed, expressed TCRB transcripts were what got sequenced. Assay: immunoSEQ multiplex PCR; the TCRdb copy retains only in-frame clones and omits some. The sample contains approximately 730,000 clones, over 10% of which appear only once. Findings and caveats of the study: When Type 1 diabetes patients were examined, their TCRB CDR3s proved moderately but significantly shorter in all four CD4+ subsets.

Their specific antigens are unknown. Sequences were obtained from naive CD4+ T cells from blood. The receptors originated from a man younger than 35 with type 1 diabetes.

This clone has more than one count but fewer than ten. The CDR3 DNA reads TGTGCCATCAGTGAGTCGCCAGGGAAGGAGTCCTACGAGCAGTACTTC. Translated: CAISESPGKESYEQYF. The genes are TRBV10-3 and TRBJ2-7, with D maybe TRBD1 (5 bases). V was trimmed by 0 bases and J by 1 base, leaving 13 bases between them. The germline V gene encodes CDR1 ENHRY and CDR2 SYGVKD. The CDR3 contains 16 residues.

This clone was detected only a few times. The V and J genes are TRBV7-2 and TRBJ2-3; D might be TRBD1 or TRBD2, each matching 5 bases. The V end was cut by 2 bases, the J end by 1 base, with 10 bases between. Looked up from germline, CDR1 is SGHTA and CDR2 is FQGNSA. The CDR3 has 15 residues. The CDR3 here is CASSLMGVGTDTQYF. The CDR3 coding sequence is TGTGCCAGCAGCTTAATGGGGGTTGGCACAGATACGCAGTATTTT.

This clone was seen only a few times. The chain is built from TRBV13 and TRBJ1-3; 10 positions match TRBD1. V shed 5 bases, J shed 5 bases, and the junction held 3 bases outside the gene matches. The CDR3 totals 14 residues. Germline assignment: CDR1 PRHDT and CDR2 FYEKMQ (reference sequence). The CDR3 nucleotides read TGTGCCAGCAGCCCGGGACAGGGGCGAAACACCATATATTTT. This sequence encodes CASSPGQGRNTIYF. The full variable domain, rest sourced from reference TRBV13 and TRBJ1-3, is AAGVIQSPRHLIKEKRETATLKCYPIPRHDTVYWYQQGPGQDPQFLISFYEKMQSDKGSIPDRFSAQQFSDYHSELNMSSLELGDSALYFCASSPGQGRNTIYFGEGSWLTVV.

This clone was found a few times. The chain is built from TRBV4-1 and TRBJ2-4; 8 bases line up with TRBD1. The junction had 2 bases not matched to a gene; V was cut back by 1 base and J by 0 bases. Germline V gene lookup returns CDR1 MGHRA and CDR2 YSYEKL. The CDR3 extends over 16 amino acids. CDR3: CASSQAGGLAKNIQYF. The CDR3 nucleotides read TGCGCCAGCAGCCAAGCAGGGGGCCTAGCCAAAAACATTCAGTACTTC.

This clone was picked up a small number of times. The J gene is TRBJ2-6, the V gene TRBV5-1; D is uncertain. The ends were cut back, 2 bases at V and 2 bases at J, with 8 bases in the middle. CDR3 length: 15 residues. Germline lookup yields CDR1 SGHRS and CDR2 YFSETQ. The CDR3 DNA follows: TGCGCCAGCAGCTTCAGGTCGGCTGGGGCCAACGTCCTGACTTTC. As protein: CASSFRSAGANVLTF.

This clone was counted only a few times. This rearrangement joins TRBV13 to TRBJ2-3; 12 bases agree with TRBD2. Unmatched junction bases numbered 7, after V lost 5 bases and J lost 4 bases. Germline-derived CDR1 and CDR2 are PRHDT and FYEKMQ (reference sequence). This CDR3 comprises 16 residues. The CDR3 loop is CASSPRASGGADTQYF. The CDR3 nucleotides read TGTGCCAGCAGCCCGAGGGCTAGCGGGGGGGCAGATACGCAGTATTTT.

This chain connects TRBV18 to TRBJ1-1, with TRBD1 as a possible D gene (6 bases). CDR3 length: 18 residues. Germline loops: CDR1 KGHSH, CDR2 LQKENI. V was pared by 2 bases and J by 6 bases, with 25 bases between. The CDR3 reads CASSPSPARGVLGPEAFF. The CDR3 nucleotides read TGTGCCAGCTCACCAAGTCCTGCCAGGGGCGTCTTGGGACCTGAAGCTTTCTTT. Filled out from reference TRBV18 and TRBJ1-1, the complete variable domain reads NAGVMQNPRHLVRRRGQEARLRCSPMKGHSHVYWYRQLPEEGLKFMVYLQKENIIDESGMPKERFSAEFPKEGPSILRIQQVVRGDSAAYFCASSPSPARGVLGPEAFFGQGTRLTVV.

This clone was seen a few times. The sample carries other DNA sequences with the same CDR3. This sequence joins TRBV5-1 and TRBJ1-5; D unclear. This CDR3 comprises 13 residues. V was cut by 0 bases and J by 0 bases, with 1 base left in between. From germline, CDR1 is SGHRS and CDR2 YFSETQ. The CDR3 DNA follows: TGCGCCAGCAGCTTGGCTAGCAATCAGCCCCAGCATTTT. Its protein product is CASSLASNQPQHF.

The chain's CDR3 is CASSQVRMNTEAFF. DNA for the CDR3: TGTGCCAGCAGCCAAGTACGGATGAACACTGAAGCTTTCTTT. This chain uses TRBV14 with TRBJ1-1; D not resolved. Germline lookup yields CDR1 SGHDN and CDR2 FVKESK. The CDR3 contains 14 residues. V was clipped by 1 base and J by 0 bases, with 6 bases between them.

The V call is TRBV5-1, the J call TRBJ1-6, with a weak D call TRBD1 (6 bases). Trimming removed 5 bases from V and 12 bases from J, with 18 bases in between. The CDR3 totals 14 residues. CDR1 is SGHRS and CDR2 is YFSETQ in the germline V gene. In DNA form, the CDR3 reads TGCGCCAGCAGTCTCTCCTCGTGGGGGCTACCCCTCCACTTT. Its protein is CASSLSSWGLPLHF.

The chain couples TRBV7-6 to TRBJ1-6; D remains ambiguous. Germline values: CDR1 SGHVS, CDR2 FNYEAQ. This CDR3 contains 13 residues. V lost 5 bases and J lost 7, with 9 bases in between. CDR3 loop: CASSTDGNSPLHF. The CDR3 DNA is TGTGCCAGCAGCACGGACGGAAATTCACCCCTCCACTTT.

This clone was seen a handful of times. This chain uses TRBV5-6 with TRBJ2-1; tentatively, D is TRBD1 (7 bases). The CDR3 totals 16 residues. The germline V gene encodes CDR1 SGHDT and CDR2 YYEEEE. Trimming removed 2 bases at V and 6 bases at J, with 18 bases between. The CDR3 DNA reads as TGTGCCAGCAGCTTAACAGGGGACTTTGTGACCAATGAGCAGTTCTTC. Encoded protein: CASSLTGDFVTNEQFF.

The chain's CDR3 is CAWSLDREDTEAFF. The CDR3 bases are TGTGCCTGGAGTCTCGACAGGGAGGACACTGAAGCTTTCTTT. J is TRBJ1-1 and V is TRBV30, with 7 bases lining up with TRBD1. The germline gives CDR1 GTSNPN, CDR2 SVGIG (reference sequence). V dropped 2 bases and J dropped 3; count of bases not matched to a gene: 6. This CDR3 contains 14 residues.

The rearrangement uses TRBV20-1 and TRBJ2-7; D remains ambiguous. V gave up 6 bases and J gave up 4 bases, with 10 bases separating them. The CDR3 contains 11 residues. CDR1 and CDR2 from the germline V gene are DFQATT and SNEGSKA (reference sequence). The CDR3 loop is CSAEGLYEQYF. CDR3 sequence (DNA): TGCAGTGCAGAAGGCCTATACGAGCAGTACTTC.

The chain couples TRBV27 to TRBJ2-1; D possibly corresponds to TRBD2 (6 bases). This CDR3 has 15 residues. Germline V gives CDR1 MNHEY, CDR2 SMNVEV (reference sequence). Trimming left V 7 bases short and J 6 bases short, with 19 bases between. The CDR3 is CASTRRGVGFNEQFF. CDR3 sequence (DNA): TGTGCCAGCACCCGTCGCGGGGTGGGGTTCAATGAGCAGTTCTTC.

CDR3 amino acids: CASSLAQGHTYNEQFF. DNA for the CDR3: TGTGCCAGCAGCTTAGCGCAGGGGCACACCTACAATGAGCAGTTCTTC. The chain links TRBV11-2 to TRBJ2-1, with D possibly TRBD1 on 6 matching bases. This CDR3 region has 16 residues. Germline-derived CDR1 and CDR2 are SGHAT and FQNNGV. Between the trimmed V and J ends, which lost 1 base and 2 bases, there was a span of 12 bases.